This paragraph covers one T cell receptor beta chain sequence. This sample is drawn from a study of CD8 T cells in ankylosing spondylitis. One entry per CDR3 protein results from TCRdb running MiXCR on the 5' RACE reads. The table has over 150,000 distinct CDR3 sequences, 9.5% to 15% seen once; the top ten hold 15% to 20%. CDR1 SGHTA and CDR2 FQGNSA come from the germline V gene. V lost 5 bases and J lost 0, with 17 bases in between. The CDR3 has 17 amino acids. The sample taken for sequencing was blood, either unsorted or a sorted T cell fraction (not recorded which). J is TRBJ1-5 and V is TRBV7-2; D may be TRBD1 (6 bases). This TCR was recovered from a male donor with ankylosing spondylitis or in good health (not recorded which). This CDR3 reads CASSVTGYGTSNQPQHF. The CDR3 DNA reads as TGTGCCAGCAGCGTGACAGGTTACGGAACTAGCAATCAGCCCCAGCATTTT.